Shown below are 5 T cell receptor beta chains from a single sample sequenced in a study of shared clonotypes between healthy human individuals (dated by TCRdb to the early 2020s). Library construction relied on the immunoSEQ multiplex PCR assay. Entries here come from immuneACCESS through TCRdb and include only in-frame sequences with V and J called. Some clones fail to appear in such tables; in the studies checked, an unresolved V gene covers under half of the shortfall, and the cause of the remainder is unknown. This sample is represented by more than 400,000 clones; more than 65% of them were singletons. The ten top clones hold roughly 12% of the sample. The sequenced sample was PBMCs. The receptor source for this set is a woman aged 40 to 50 in good health. Some clones in this sample may be carry-over from other donors' samples.

The CDR3 reads CASSPARSEMNYEQYF. CDR3 coding DNA: TGTGCCAGCAGCCCAGCGCGATCGGAAATGAACTACGAGCAGTACTTC. The V call is TRBV7-9, the J call TRBJ2-7; D gene unclear. The CDR3 has 16 amino acids. With 5 bases removed from V and 3 bases from J, the gap between germline ends came to 20 bases. Germline V gives CDR1 SEHNR, CDR2 FQNEAQ (reference sequence).

This sequence joins TRBV21-1 and TRBJ2-3; the listed D gene, TRBD1, was not tested against the DNA. TRBV21-1 is designated a pseudogene. The CDR3 sequence is 16 residues long. The CDR3 nucleotides read TGTGCCAGCAGCTATCACAGGGGGCGCTTCGCAGATACGCAGTATTTT. This sequence encodes CASSYHRGRFADTQYF.

The rearrangement joins TRBV11-2 to TRBJ2-2; 9 bases line up with TRBD2. J was trimmed by 0 bases and V by 5 bases; bases with no gene match: 1. This CDR3 region has 15 residues. CDR1 SGHAT and CDR2 FQNNGV come from the germline V gene. The CDR3 here is CASSVAGANTGELFF. The DNA for the CDR3 is TGTGCCAGCAGCGTAGCGGGGGCGAACACCGGGGAGCTGTTTTTT. Variable domain in full (rest from reference TRBV11-2 and TRBJ2-2): EAGVAQSPRYKIIEKRQSVAFWCNPISGHATLYWYQQILGQGPKLLIQFQNNGVVDDSQLPKDRFSAERLKGVDSTLKIQPAKLEDSAVYLCASSVAGANTGELFFGEGSRLTVL.

The count of this clone is one. A read error may be the cause here, since a much bigger clone is one base away. The V call is TRBV5-8, the J call TRBJ2-5; tentatively, D is TRBD1 (6 bases). Trimming took off 4 bases at V and 1 base at J, with 8 bases between the two ends. Germline CDR1 SGHTS, CDR2 YDEGEE. The CDR3 runs to 13 residues. CDR3 sequence reads: CASSGDTQETQYF. CDR3 sequence (DNA): TGTGCCAGCAGCGGGGACACCCAAGAGACCCAGTACTTC.

This clone has more than one count but fewer than ten. A far more abundant clone sits one base away, making this likely a read error. The chain recombines TRBV7-8 with TRBJ2-7; D not certain. Germline V gene data show CDR1 as SGHVS and CDR2 as FQNEAQ. CDR3 length equals 13 residues. The CDR3 spells CASSLAPYYGQYF. The CDR3 nucleotides are TGTGCCAGCAGCTTAGCCCCATACTACGGGCAGTACTTC.